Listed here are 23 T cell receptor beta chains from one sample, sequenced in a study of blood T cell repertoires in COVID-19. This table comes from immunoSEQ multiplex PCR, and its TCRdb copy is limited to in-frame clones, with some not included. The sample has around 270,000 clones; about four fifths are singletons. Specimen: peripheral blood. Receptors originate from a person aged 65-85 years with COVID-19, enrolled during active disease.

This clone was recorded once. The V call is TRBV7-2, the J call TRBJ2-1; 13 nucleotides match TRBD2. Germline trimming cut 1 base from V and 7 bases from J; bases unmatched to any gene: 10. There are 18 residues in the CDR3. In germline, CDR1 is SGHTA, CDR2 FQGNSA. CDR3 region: CASSLDHLLAGGRNEQFF. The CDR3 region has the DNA TGTGCCAGCAGCTTAGACCACCTACTAGCGGGGGGGCGTAATGAGCAGTTCTTC.

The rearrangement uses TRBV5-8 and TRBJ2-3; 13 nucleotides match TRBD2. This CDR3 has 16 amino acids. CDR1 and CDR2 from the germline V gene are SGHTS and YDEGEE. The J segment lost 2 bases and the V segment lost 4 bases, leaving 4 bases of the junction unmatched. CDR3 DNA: TGTGCCAGCAGCCCGGGACTAGCGGGACCCACAGATACGCAGTATTTT. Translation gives CASSPGLAGPTDTQYF.

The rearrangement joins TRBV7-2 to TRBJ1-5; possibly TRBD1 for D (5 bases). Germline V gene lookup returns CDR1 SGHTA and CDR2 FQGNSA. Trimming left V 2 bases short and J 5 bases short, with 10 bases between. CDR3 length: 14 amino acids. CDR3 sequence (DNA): TGTGCCAGCAGCTTACCAGGGTCCGATCAGCCCCAGCATTTT. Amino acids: CASSLPGSDQPQHF.

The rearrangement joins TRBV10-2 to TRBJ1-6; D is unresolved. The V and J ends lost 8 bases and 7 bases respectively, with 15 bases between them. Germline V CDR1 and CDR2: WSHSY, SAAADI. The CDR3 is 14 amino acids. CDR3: CASAQLAGNSPLHF. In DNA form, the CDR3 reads TGCGCCAGCGCGCAGCTCGCGGGCAATTCACCCCTCCACTTT.

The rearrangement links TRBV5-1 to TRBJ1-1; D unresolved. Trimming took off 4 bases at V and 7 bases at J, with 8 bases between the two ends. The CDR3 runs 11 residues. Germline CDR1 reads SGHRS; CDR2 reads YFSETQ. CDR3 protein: CASSRGYEAFF. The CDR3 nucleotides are TGCGCCAGCAGCCGGGGTTATGAAGCTTTCTTT.

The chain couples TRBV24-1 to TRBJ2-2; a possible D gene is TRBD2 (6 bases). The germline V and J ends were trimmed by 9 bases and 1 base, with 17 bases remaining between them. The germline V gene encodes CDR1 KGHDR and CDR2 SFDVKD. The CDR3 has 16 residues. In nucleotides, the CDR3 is TGTGCCACCGGAAGACCGGGACTCCGGAACACCGGGGAGCTGTTTTTT. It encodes CATGRPGLRNTGELFF.

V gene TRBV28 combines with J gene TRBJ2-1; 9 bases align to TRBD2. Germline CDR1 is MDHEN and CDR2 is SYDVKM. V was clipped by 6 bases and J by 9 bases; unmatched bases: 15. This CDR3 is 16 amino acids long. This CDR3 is CASSLSGTSRYSEQFF. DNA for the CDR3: TGTGCCAGCAGCCTATCCGGGACTAGCAGGTATAGTGAGCAGTTCTTC.

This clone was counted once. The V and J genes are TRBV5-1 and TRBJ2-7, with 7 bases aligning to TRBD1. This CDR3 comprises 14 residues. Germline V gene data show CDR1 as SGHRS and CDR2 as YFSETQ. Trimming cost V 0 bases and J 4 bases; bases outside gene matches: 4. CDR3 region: CASSLGGGGYEQYF. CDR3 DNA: TGCGCCAGCAGCTTGGGAGGGGGCGGGTACGAGCAGTACTTC.

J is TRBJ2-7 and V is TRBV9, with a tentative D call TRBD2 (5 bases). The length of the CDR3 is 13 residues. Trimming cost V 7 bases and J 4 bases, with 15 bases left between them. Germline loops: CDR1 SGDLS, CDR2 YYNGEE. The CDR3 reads CASGGGYSYEQYF. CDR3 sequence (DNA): TGTGCCAGCGGAGGCGGGTACTCTTACGAGCAGTACTTC.

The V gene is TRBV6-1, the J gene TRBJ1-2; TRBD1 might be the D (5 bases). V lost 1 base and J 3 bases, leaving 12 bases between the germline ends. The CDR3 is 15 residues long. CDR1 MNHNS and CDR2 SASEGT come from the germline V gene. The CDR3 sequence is CASSEVRVGDYGYTF. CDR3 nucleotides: TGTGCCAGCAGTGAAGTCAGGGTAGGAGACTATGGCTACACCTTC.

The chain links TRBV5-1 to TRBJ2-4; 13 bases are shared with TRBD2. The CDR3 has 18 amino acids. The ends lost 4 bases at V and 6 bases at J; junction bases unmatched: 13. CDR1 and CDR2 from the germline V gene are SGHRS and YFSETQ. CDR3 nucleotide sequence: TGCGCCAGCAGCCCCGGGACTAGCGGGGTTCGGAGGGGAAACATTCAGTACTTC. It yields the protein CASSPGTSGVRRGNIQYF.

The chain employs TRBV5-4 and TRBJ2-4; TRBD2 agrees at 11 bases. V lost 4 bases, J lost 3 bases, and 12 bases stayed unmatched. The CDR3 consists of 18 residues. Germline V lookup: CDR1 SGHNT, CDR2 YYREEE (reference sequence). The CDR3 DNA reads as TGTGCCAGCAGCCCCGGGACTAGCGGCCTGGCCGGCAAAAACATTCAGTACTTC. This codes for CASSPGTSGLAGKNIQYF.

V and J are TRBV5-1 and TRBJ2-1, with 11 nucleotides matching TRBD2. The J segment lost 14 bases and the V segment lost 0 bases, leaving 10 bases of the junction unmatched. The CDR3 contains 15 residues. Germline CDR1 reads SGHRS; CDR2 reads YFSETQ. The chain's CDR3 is CASSLAASGGFLEFF. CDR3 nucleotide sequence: TGCGCCAGCAGCTTGGCGGCTAGCGGGGGGTTCCTCGAGTTCTTC.

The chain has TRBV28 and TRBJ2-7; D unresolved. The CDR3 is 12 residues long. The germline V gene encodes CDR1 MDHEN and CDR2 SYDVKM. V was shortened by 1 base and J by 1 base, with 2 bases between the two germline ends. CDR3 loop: CASSLLSYEQYF. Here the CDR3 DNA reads TGTGCCAGCAGTTTATTATCCTACGAGCAGTACTTC. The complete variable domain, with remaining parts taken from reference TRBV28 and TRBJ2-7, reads DVKVTQSSRYLVKRTGEKVFLECVQDMDHENMFWYRQDPGLGLRLIYFSYDVKMKEKGDIPEGYSVSREKKERFSLILESASTNQTSMYLCASSLLSYEQYFGPGTRLTVT.

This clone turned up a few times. This CDR3 is CASRTGGGQPQHF. The CDR3 bases are TGTGCCAGCAGGACAGGGGGTGGTCAGCCCCAGCATTTT. V gene TRBV12-3 or TRBV12-4 combines with J gene TRBJ1-5, with 9 bases aligning to TRBD1. This CDR3 has 13 residues. Trimming at V came to 6 bases and at J to 6 bases, leaving 3 bases not matched to a gene.

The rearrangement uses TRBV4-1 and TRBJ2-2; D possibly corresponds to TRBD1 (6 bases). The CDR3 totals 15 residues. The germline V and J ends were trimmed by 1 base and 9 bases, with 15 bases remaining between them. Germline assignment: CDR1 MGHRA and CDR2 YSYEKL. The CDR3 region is CASSQVGDRPRELFF. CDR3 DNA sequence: TGCGCCAGCAGCCAAGTTGGAGACAGGCCCCGGGAGCTGTTTTTT.

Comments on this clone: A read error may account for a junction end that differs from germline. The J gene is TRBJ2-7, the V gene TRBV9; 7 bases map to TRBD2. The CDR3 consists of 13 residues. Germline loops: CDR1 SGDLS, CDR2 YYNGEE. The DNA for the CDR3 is TGTGCCAGCAGCGTAGTAGGAGCGGGGCTTCTGCACTTC. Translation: CASSVVGAGLLHF.

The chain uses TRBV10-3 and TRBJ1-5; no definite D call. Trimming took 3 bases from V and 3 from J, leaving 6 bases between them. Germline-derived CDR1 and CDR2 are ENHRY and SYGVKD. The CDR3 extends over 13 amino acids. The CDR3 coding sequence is TGTGCCATCAGTGAAACAGCCAATCAGCCCCAGCATTTT. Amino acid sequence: CAISETANQPQHF.

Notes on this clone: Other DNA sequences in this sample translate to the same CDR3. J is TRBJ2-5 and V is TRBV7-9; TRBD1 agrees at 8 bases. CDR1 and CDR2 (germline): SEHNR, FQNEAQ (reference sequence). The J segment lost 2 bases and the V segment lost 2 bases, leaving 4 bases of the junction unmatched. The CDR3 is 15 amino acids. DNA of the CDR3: TGTGCCAGCAGCTTAAGACAGGGGTTGCAAGAGACCCAGTACTTC. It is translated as CASSLRQGLQETQYF.

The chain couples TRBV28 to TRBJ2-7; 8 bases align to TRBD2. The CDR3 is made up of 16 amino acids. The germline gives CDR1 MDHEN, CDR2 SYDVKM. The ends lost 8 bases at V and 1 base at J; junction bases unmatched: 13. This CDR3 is CASSLAVAGPSYEQYF. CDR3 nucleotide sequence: TGTGCCAGCTCCCTAGCGGTAGCGGGGCCTTCCTACGAGCAGTACTTC.

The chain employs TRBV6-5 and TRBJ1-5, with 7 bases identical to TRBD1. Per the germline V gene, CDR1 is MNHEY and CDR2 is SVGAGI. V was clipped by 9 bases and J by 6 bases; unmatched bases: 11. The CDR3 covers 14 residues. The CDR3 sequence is CARCGRDSSQPQHF. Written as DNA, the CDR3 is TGTGCCAGGTGCGGAAGGGACAGTAGTCAGCCCCAGCATTTT.

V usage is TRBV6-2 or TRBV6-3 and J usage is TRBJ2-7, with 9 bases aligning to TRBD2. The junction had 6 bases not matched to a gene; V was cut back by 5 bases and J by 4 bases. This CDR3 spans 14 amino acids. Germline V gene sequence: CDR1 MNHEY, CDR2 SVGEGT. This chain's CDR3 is CASSHSGGRYEQYF. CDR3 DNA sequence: TGTGCCAGCAGTCACAGCGGGGGGCGGTACGAGCAGTACTTC.

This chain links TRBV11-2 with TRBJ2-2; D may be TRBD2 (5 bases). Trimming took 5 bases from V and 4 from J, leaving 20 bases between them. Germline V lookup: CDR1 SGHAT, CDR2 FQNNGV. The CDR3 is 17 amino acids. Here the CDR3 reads CASSKTKVQTGTGELFF. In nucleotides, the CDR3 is TGTGCCAGCAGCAAGACTAAGGTCCAGACGGGCACCGGGGAGCTGTTTTTT.